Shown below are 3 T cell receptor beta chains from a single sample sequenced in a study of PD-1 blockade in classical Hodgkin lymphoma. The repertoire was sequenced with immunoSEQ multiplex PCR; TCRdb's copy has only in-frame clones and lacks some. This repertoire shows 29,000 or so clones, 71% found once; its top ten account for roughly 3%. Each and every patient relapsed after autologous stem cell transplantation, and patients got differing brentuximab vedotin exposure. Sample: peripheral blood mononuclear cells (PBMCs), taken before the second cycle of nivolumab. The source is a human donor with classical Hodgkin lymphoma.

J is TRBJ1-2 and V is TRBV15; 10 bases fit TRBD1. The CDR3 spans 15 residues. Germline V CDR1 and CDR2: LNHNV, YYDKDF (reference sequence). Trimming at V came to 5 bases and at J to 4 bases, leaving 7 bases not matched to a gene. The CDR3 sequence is CATSDRGPFRYGYTF. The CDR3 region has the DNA TGTGCCACCAGCGACAGGGGGCCCTTTCGCTATGGCTACACCTTC.

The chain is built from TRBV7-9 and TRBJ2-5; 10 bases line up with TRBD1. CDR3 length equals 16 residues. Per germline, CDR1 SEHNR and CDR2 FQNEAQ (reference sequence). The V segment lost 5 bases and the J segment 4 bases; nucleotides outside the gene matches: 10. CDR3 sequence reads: CASSPRDRGQGETQYF. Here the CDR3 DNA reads TGTGCCAGCAGCCCCCGGGACAGGGGTCAAGGAGAGACCCAGTACTTC.

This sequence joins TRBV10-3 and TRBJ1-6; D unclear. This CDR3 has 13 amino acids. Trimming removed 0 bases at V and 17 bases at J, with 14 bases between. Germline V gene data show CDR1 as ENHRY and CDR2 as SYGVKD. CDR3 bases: TGTGCCATCAGTGAGTCGAACGGGGAAGGTTTCCACTTT. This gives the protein CAISESNGEGFHF.